The rows below give T cell receptor beta chains drawn from one sample of a study of T cells in Graves' hyperthyroidism and ophthalmopathy. Via MiXCR, TCRdb re-called the multiplex PCR reads, giving one row per CDR3 protein. The table has fewer than 600,000 distinct CDR3 sequences, 14% seen once; the top ten hold around 13%. Input material: blood. The receptors derive from a woman aged 40 to 50 with Graves' hyperthyroidism. The CDR3 runs from the conserved cysteine through the conserved F or W. The D gene is left open where the match is weak. The size entry is marked missing in some rows and otherwise reads once, few, many or a size class.

TGTGCCAGCAGTGAAGCCCGACTAGCGGGACAAGAGACCCAGTACTTC CASSEARLAGQETQYF TRBJ2-5 many TRBD2 TRBV6-1
TGTGCCTGGAGCACAGGACTAGCGGGAGTCGAGCAGTACTTC CAWSTGLAGVEQYF TRBJ2-7 - TRBD2 TRBV30
TGCGCCAGCAGCTTGGGACGACCAGAAAGCTCCTACGAGCAGTACTTC CASSLGRPESSYEQYF TRBJ2-7 few - TRBV5-1
TGTGCCAGCAGGGGACAGGGTCTCGAAATTGGCAATCAGCCCCAGCATTTT CASRGQGLEIGNQPQHF TRBJ1-5 - TRBD1 TRBV2
TGTGCCAGCAGCCGCGGGACGGCGGGAGAGACCCAGTACTTC CASSRGTAGETQYF TRBJ2-5 few - TRBV7-8
TGTGCCAGCAGCTTAACCCGACTAGCGGGAGGGCCCGGCTACGAGCAGTACTTC CASSLTRLAGGPGYEQYF TRBJ2-7 many TRBD2 TRBV7-8
TGTGCCAGCAGCTCCTCTTTATTGACAGGGTTTGTGGGGGAGCAGTACTTC CASSSSLLTGFVGEQYF TRBJ2-7 few TRBD1 TRBV5-6
TGTGCCACCCTACCGGAAGGGGGCAGCTATGGCTACACCTTC CATLPEGGSYGYTF TRBJ1-2 many TRBD1 TRBV12-3/TRBV12-4
TGTGCCATCAGTGAAGGGCCCCCGGTAAATACGCAGTATTTT CAISEGPPVNTQYF TRBJ2-3 - - TRBV10-3
TGTGCCAGCAGTTGGGTCAGGTACAATGAGCAGTTCTTC CASSWVRYNEQFF TRBJ2-1 - - TRBV27
TGTGCCAGCAGCTTTCCCACTAGGGTTGGTAAACACCCTGGAAACACCATATATTTT CASSFPTRVGKHPGNTIYF TRBJ1-3 few - TRBV12-3/TRBV12-4
TGTGCCAGCAGTTTCTCCGGGACATACGACTCGGGAGCCAACGTCCTGACTTTC CASSFSGTYDSGANVLTF TRBJ2-6 many - TRBV28
TGTGCCAGCAGGGCCCAATGGTGGGGCACTAGCACAGATACGCAGTATTTT CASRAQWWGTSTDTQYF TRBJ2-3 many - TRBV28
TGCAGTGCTAGAGAAGAGGGCGCTTTCTTT CSAREEGAFF TRBJ1-1 many - TRBV20-1
TGTGCCAGCAGTGAGGACAGGGCCCGCTACGAGCAGTACTTC CASSEDRARYEQYF TRBJ2-7 many TRBD1 TRBV6-1
TGTGCCAGCAGATGGGGGTACAATGAGCAGTTCTTC CASRWGYNEQFF TRBJ2-1 many - TRBV2
TGTGCCAGTAAGGGGGCGACTAGCGGGAGGAGGAACGAGCAGTACTTC CASKGATSGRRNEQYF TRBJ2-7 many TRBD2 TRBV28
TGTGCCAGCAGCGGACAGGGGGCGAACACCGGGGAGCTGTTTTTT CASSGQGANTGELFF TRBJ2-2 many TRBD1 TRBV2
TGTGCCAGCAGTGGGGGACTAGCGGGGAACACAGATACGCAGTATTTT CASSGGLAGNTDTQYF TRBJ2-3 - TRBD2 TRBV6-1
TGCGCCAGCAGCTGGACTAGCTCCTACGAGCAGTACTTC CASSWTSSYEQYF TRBJ2-7 many TRBD2 TRBV5-1
TGCGCCAGCAGCTTTTTTCAGGGGGCGAGCGAGCAGTACTTC CASSFFQGASEQYF TRBJ2-7 few TRBD1 TRBV5-1
TGTGCCAGCACCTTAAGGCTTGACACTGAAGCTTTCTTT CASTLRLDTEAFF TRBJ1-1 - - TRBV6-1
TGTGCCAGTAGACTTAGCGGGAGGAACTCCTACAATGAGCAGTTCTTC CASRLSGRNSYNEQFF TRBJ2-1 - TRBD2 TRBV19
TGTGCCAGCAGCCCTGGGGTCACACATGGAGAGACCCAGTACTTC CASSPGVTHGETQYF TRBJ2-5 many - TRBV11-2
TGCAGTGCTAGAGATGAGAGGGACAGGGGCCTCACAGATACGCAGTATTTT CSARDERDRGLTDTQYF TRBJ2-3 many TRBD1 TRBV20-1
TGTGCCAGCTCCATAGCGGGAGGCACCTACAATGAGCAGTTCTTC CASSIAGGTYNEQFF TRBJ2-1 many TRBD2 TRBV19
TGTGCCAGCAGCACACCCGGGACAGGGGGCGGCACAGATACGCAGTATTTT CASSTPGTGGGTDTQYF TRBJ2-3 many TRBD1 TRBV27
TGTGCCAGCAGCTTAGGTTTTGCGGGAGTTGTGACAGATACGCAGTATTTT CASSLGFAGVVTDTQYF TRBJ2-3 many TRBD2 TRBV11-3
TGTGCCAGCAGTCTATGGACAGCGGGGGGGGATGGCTACACCTTC CASSLWTAGGDGYTF TRBJ1-2 many - TRBV28
TGTGCCAGCAGTTCACGGACTAGCGGGAGACGAAATGAGCAGTTCTTC CASSSRTSGRRNEQFF TRBJ2-1 many TRBD2 TRBV28
TGTGCCAGCAGTCCTTTTAACTGGGACAGGGTTAATCAGCCCCAGCATTTT CASSPFNWDRVNQPQHF TRBJ1-5 many TRBD1 TRBV27
TGTGCCAGCAGTTACCGACCTAGCGGGATTTACGAGCAGTACTTC CASSYRPSGIYEQYF TRBJ2-7 many TRBD2 TRBV6-6